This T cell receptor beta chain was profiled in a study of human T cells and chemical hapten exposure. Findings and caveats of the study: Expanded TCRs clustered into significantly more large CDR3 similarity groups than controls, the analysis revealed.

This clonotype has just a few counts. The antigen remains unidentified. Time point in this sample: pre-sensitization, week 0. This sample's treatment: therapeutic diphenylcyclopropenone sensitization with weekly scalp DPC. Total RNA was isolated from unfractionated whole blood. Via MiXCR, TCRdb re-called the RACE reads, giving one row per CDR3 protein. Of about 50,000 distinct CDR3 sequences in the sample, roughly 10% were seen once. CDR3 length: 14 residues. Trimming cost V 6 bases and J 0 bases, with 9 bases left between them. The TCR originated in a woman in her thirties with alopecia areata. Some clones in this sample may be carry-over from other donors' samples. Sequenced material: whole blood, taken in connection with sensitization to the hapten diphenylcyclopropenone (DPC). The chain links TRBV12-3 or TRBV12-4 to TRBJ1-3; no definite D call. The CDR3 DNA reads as TGTGCCAGCAGGTCCCTAAGCTCTGGAAACACCATATATTTT. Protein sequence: CASRSLSSGNTIYF.